These T cell receptor beta chains were read from a single sample in a study of cytomegalovirus exposure and HLA in healthy donors. Assay: immunoSEQ multiplex PCR; the TCRdb copy retains only in-frame clones and omits some. The sample shows roughly 130,000 clones, under 70% of them seen only once. Sequencing was done on a sample of PBMCs. These TCRs come from a man between 18 and 35 years old in good health and CMV-seronegative. CDR3s include the opening cysteine and the closing phenylalanine or tryptophan. D genes are given only for firm matches. Clone size is given for some rows only: seen once, a few or many times, or a class if the clone is expanded.

j_call: TRBJ2-1; clone_size: few; v_call: TRBV6-4; d_call: TRBD2; cdr3_aa: CASSDGWTSGRAGEQFF; cdr3_nt: TGTGCCAGCAGTGACGGATGGACTAGCGGGAGGGCCGGTGAGCAGTTCTTC
j_call: TRBJ1-5; clone_size: .; v_call: TRBV30; d_call: TRBD1; cdr3_aa: CAWSVLRDSQYSNQPQHF; cdr3_nt: TGTGCCTGGAGTGTACTTAGGGACAGCCAGTATAGCAATCAGCCCCAGCATTTT
j_call: TRBJ2-1; clone_size: .; v_call: TRBV5-4; d_call: .; cdr3_aa: CASSSTGGFEQFF; cdr3_nt: TGTGCCAGCAGCTCGACTGGGGGGTTTGAGCAGTTCTTC
j_call: TRBJ2-3; clone_size: .; v_call: TRBV27; d_call: TRBD2; cdr3_aa: CASSLSAGGSRTDTQYF; cdr3_nt: TGTGCCAGCAGTTTAAGTGCGGGGGGAAGCCGCACAGATACGCAGTATTTT
j_call: TRBJ1-5; clone_size: .; v_call: TRBV21-1; d_call: .; cdr3_aa: CAGAEGQGGNQPQHF; cdr3_nt: TGTGCCGGTGCAGAGGGACAGGGAGGCAATCAGCCCCAGCATTTT
j_call: TRBJ2-5; clone_size: .; v_call: TRBV10-3; d_call: .; cdr3_aa: CAISESAAETQYF; cdr3_nt: TGTGCCATCAGTGAATCGGCGGCGGAGACCCAGTACTTC
j_call: TRBJ2-7; clone_size: .; v_call: TRBV7-9; d_call: .; cdr3_aa: CASSPTGLMAEQYF; cdr3_nt: TGTGCCAGCAGCCCTACAGGGCTGATGGCGGAGCAGTACTTC
j_call: TRBJ2-7; clone_size: .; v_call: TRBV19; d_call: TRBD2; cdr3_aa: CASRGLAGGLRDEQYF; cdr3_nt: TGTGCCAGTAGGGGACTAGCGGGAGGGCTTCGCGACGAGCAGTACTTC
j_call: TRBJ2-4; clone_size: .; v_call: TRBV5-6; d_call: TRBD1; cdr3_aa: CASRGTGGYQYF; cdr3_nt: TGTGCCAGCAGGGGGACAGGGGGCTACCAGTACTTC
j_call: TRBJ2-1; clone_size: .; v_call: TRBV10-1; d_call: .; cdr3_aa: CASSEDGYNEQFF; cdr3_nt: TGCGCCAGCAGTGAGGACGGGTACAATGAGCAGTTCTTC
j_call: TRBJ2-7; clone_size: .; v_call: TRBV27; d_call: .; cdr3_aa: CASSRPGRFYEQYF; cdr3_nt: TGTGCCAGCAGTAGGCCAGGGCGGTTCTACGAGCAGTACTTC
j_call: TRBJ1-4; clone_size: .; v_call: TRBV5-1; d_call: TRBD1; cdr3_aa: CASSLAGQGGEKLFF; cdr3_nt: TGCGCCAGCAGCTTGGCAGGGCAGGGGGGTGAAAAACTGTTTTTT
j_call: TRBJ1-3; clone_size: .; v_call: TRBV19; d_call: TRBD1; cdr3_aa: CATSTGGNTIYF; cdr3_nt: TGTGCCACCTCGACAGGGGGAAACACCATATATTTT
j_call: TRBJ2-7; clone_size: few; v_call: TRBV6-5; d_call: TRBD1; cdr3_aa: CASSYRPQGANYEQYF; cdr3_nt: TGTGCCAGCAGTTACCGTCCACAGGGGGCGAATTACGAGCAGTACTTC
j_call: TRBJ1-2; clone_size: few; v_call: TRBV10-2; d_call: .; cdr3_aa: CASSENSQNYGYTF; cdr3_nt: TGCGCCAGCAGTGAAAACAGCCAAAACTATGGCTACACCTTC
j_call: TRBJ2-7; clone_size: .; v_call: TRBV7-8; d_call: .; cdr3_aa: CASSTRGGDYEQYF; cdr3_nt: TGTGCCAGCAGCACCCGAGGGGGGGACTACGAGCAGTACTTC
j_call: TRBJ2-3; clone_size: .; v_call: TRBV2; d_call: .; cdr3_aa: CAAHPGLTSTDTQYF; cdr3_nt: TGTGCCGCTCATCCGGGACTTACTAGCACAGATACGCAGTATTTT
j_call: TRBJ2-3; clone_size: few; v_call: TRBV2; d_call: TRBD1; cdr3_aa: CASSEGQGVDTQYF; cdr3_nt: TGTGCCAGCAGTGAGGGACAGGGGGTTGATACGCAGTATTTT
j_call: TRBJ1-1; clone_size: .; v_call: TRBV6-1; d_call: TRBD1; cdr3_aa: CASRSPTRGPTEAFF; cdr3_nt: TGTGCCAGCAGAAGCCCAACCAGGGGGCCCACTGAAGCTTTCTTT